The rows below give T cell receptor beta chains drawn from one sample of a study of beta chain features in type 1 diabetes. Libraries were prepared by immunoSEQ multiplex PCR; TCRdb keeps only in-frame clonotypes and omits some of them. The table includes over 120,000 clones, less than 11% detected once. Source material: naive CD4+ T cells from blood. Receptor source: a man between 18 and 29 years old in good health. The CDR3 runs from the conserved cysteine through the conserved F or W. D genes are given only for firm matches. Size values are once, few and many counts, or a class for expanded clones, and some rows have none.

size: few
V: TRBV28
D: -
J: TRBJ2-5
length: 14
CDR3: CASTSQGKSETQYF
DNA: TGTGCCTCAACGAGTCAGGGGAAATCAGAGACCCAGTACTTC

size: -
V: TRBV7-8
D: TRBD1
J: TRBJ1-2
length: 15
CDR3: CASSLAWDRGYGYTF
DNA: TGTGCCAGCAGCTTAGCTTGGGACAGGGGTTATGGCTACACCTTC

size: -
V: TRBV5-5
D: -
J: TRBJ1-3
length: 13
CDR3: CASSSQGENTIYF
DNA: TGTGCCAGCAGCTCACAGGGAGAGAACACCATATATTTT

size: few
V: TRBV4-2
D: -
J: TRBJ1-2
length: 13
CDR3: CASSQGLQEGYTF
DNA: TGTGCCAGCAGCCAGGGGCTCCAGGAGGGCTACACCTTC

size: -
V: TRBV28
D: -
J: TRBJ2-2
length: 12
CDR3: CASTWGAGELFF
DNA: TGTGCCAGCACCTGGGGGGCCGGGGAGCTGTTTTTT

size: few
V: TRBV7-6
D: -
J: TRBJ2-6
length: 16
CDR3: CASSLAKGSGANVLTF
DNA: TGTGCCAGCAGCTTAGCAAAGGGGTCTGGGGCCAACGTCCTGACTTTC

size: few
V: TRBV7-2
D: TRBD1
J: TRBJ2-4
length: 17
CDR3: CASSSRTGGFGKNIQYF
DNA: TGTGCCAGCAGCTCCCGGACAGGGGGTTTTGGCAAAAACATTCAGTACTTC

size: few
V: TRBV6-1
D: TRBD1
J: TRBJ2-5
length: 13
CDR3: CASKGTVQETQYF
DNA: TGTGCCAGCAAAGGGACAGTACAAGAGACCCAGTACTTC

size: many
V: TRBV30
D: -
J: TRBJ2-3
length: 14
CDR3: CAWNPGGPTDTQYF
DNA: TGTGCCTGGAACCCCGGGGGGCCGACAGATACGCAGTATTTT

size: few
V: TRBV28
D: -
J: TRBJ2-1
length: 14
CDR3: CASVPGHNYNEQFF
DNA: TGTGCCAGCGTACCGGGACATAACTACAATGAGCAGTTCTTC

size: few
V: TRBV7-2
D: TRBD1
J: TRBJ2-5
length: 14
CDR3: CASSWTGNQETQYF
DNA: TGTGCCAGCAGCTGGACAGGGAACCAAGAGACCCAGTACTTC

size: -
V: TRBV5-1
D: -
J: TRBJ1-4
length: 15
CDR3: CASSLTGRVNEKLFF
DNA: TGCGCCAGCAGCCTTACCGGGAGAGTTAATGAAAAACTGTTTTTT

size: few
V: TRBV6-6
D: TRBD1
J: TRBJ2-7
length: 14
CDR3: CASRPTGVSYEQYF
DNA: TGTGCCAGCAGACCTACAGGGGTAAGCTACGAGCAGTACTTC

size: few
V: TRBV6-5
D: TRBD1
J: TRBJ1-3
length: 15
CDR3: CASGQGQGTGNTIYF
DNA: TGTGCCAGCGGGCAGGGACAGGGGACTGGAAACACCATATATTTT

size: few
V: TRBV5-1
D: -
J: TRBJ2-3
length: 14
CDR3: CASSLEGTTDTQYF
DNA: TGCGCCAGCAGCTTAGAGGGAACCACAGATACGCAGTATTTT

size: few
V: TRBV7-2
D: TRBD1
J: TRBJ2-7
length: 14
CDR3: CASSKDRGSYEQYF
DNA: TGTGCCAGCAGCAAGGACAGGGGATCCTACGAGCAGTACTTC

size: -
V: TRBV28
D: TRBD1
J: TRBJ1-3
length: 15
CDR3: CASSLDRGGGNTIYF
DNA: TGTGCCAGCAGTCTCGACAGGGGAGGAGGAAACACCATATATTTT

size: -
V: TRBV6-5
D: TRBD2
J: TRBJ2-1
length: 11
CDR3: CASSIGTSLFF
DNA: TGTGCCAGCAGTATAGGGACTAGCTTGTTCTTC

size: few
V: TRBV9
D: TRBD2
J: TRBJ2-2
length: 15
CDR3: CASSPGTSYTGELFF
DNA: TGTGCCAGCAGCCCGGGGACTAGCTACACCGGGGAGCTGTTTTTT

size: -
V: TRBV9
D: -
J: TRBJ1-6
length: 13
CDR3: CASRAEYNSPLHF
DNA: TGTGCCAGCAGGGCAGAATATAATTCACCCCTCCACTTT

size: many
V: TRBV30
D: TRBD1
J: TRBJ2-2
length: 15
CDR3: CAWAKRQGGTGELFF
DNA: TGTGCCTGGGCAAAGCGACAGGGCGGCACCGGGGAGCTGTTTTTT

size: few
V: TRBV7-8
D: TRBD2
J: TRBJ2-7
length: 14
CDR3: CASSRASGAYEQYF
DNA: TGTGCCAGCAGCCGGGCTAGCGGGGCGTACGAGCAGTACTTC

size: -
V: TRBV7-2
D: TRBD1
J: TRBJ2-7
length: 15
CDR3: CASSSRTGGWYEQYF
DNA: TGTGCCAGCAGCTCGAGGACAGGGGGCTGGTACGAGCAGTACTTC

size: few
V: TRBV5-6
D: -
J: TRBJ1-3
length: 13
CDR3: CASRDRIGNTIYF
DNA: TGTGCCAGCAGAGACAGAATTGGAAACACCATATATTTT

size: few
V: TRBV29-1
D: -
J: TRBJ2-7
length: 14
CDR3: CSVGNRALPYEQYF
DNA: TGCAGCGTTGGAAACAGGGCCCTGCCGTACGAGCAGTACTTC

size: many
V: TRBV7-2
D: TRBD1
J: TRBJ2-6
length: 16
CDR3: CASRQDRVTGANVLTF
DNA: TGTGCCAGCAGGCAAGACAGGGTTACTGGGGCCAACGTCCTGACTTTC

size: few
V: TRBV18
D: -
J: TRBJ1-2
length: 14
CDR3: CASSPPISSYGYTF
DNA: TGTGCCAGCTCACCACCTATCTCTTCCTATGGCTACACCTTC

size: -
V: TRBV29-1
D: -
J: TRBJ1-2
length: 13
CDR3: CSVVWGQGNPHTF
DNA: -

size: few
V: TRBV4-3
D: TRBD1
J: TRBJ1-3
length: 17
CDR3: CASSQDWQGASRNTIYF
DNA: TGCGCCAGCAGCCAAGATTGGCAGGGGGCGTCTAGAAACACCATATATTTT

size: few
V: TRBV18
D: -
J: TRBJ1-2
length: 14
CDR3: CASSPGLVNYGYTF
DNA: TGTGCCAGCTCACCGGGACTTGTTAACTATGGCTACACCTTC

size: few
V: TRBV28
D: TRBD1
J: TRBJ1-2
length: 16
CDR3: CASSSQTDRANYGYTF
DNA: TGTGCCAGCAGTTCCCAGACAGACAGGGCTAACTATGGCTACACCTTC

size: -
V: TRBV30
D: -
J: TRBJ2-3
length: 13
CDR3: CAWSAQGADTQYF
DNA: TGTGCCTGGAGTGCCCAGGGCGCAGATACGCAGTATTTT

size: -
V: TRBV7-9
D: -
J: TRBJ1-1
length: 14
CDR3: CASLLGGGSTEAFF
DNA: TGTGCCAGCCTACTCGGTGGGGGGAGCACTGAAGCTTTCTTT

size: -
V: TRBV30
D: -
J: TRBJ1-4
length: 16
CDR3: CATPLNGDSTNEKLFF
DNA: TGTGCCACCCCCCTTAATGGTGACTCAACTAATGAAAAACTGTTTTTT

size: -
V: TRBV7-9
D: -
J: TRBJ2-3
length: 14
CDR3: CASSQPLLADTQYF
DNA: TGTGCCAGCAGTCAACCCTTGTTAGCAGATACGCAGTATTTT

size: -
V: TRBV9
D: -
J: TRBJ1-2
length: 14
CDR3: CASSVGGSPNGYTF
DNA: TGTGCCAGCAGCGTAGGGGGCTCCCCCAATGGCTACACCTTC

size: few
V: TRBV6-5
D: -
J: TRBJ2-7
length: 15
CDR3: CASSYQADSSYEQYF
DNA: TGTGCCAGCAGTTACCAAGCGGATAGCTCCTACGAGCAGTACTTC

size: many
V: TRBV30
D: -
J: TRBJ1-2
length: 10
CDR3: CAQSNYGYTF
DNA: TGTGCCCAGTCTAACTATGGCTACACCTTC

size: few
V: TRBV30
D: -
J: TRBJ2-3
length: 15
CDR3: CAWTTGGHQADTQYF
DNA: TGTGCCTGGACCACCGGGGGTCATCAGGCAGATACGCAGTATTTT

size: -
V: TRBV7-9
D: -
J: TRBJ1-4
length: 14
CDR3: CASSVGITNEKLFF
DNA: TGTGCCAGCAGCGTCGGGATTACTAATGAAAAACTGTTTTTT

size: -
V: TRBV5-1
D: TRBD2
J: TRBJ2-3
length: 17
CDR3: CASSLGLAGGLTDTQYF
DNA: TGCGCCAGCAGCTTGGGGCTAGCGGGGGGGCTCACAGATACGCAGTATTTT

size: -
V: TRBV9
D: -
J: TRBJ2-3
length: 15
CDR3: CASSTRAGSTDTQYF
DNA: TGTGCCAGCAGCACAAGGGCAGGGAGCACAGATACGCAGTATTTT

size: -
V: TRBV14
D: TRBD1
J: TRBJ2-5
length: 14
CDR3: CASSPGTAQETQYF
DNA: TGTGCCAGCAGCCCCGGGACAGCACAAGAGACCCAGTACTTC

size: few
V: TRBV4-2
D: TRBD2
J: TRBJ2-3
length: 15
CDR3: CASSPTSGGEDTQYF
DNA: TGTGCCAGCAGCCCGACTAGCGGGGGGGAGGATACGCAGTATTTT

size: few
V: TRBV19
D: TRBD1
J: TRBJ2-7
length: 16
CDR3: CASSPGSGTGSYEQYF
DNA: TGTGCCAGTAGCCCAGGATCCGGGACAGGTTCGTACGAGCAGTACTTC

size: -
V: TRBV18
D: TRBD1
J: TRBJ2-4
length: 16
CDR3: CASSSTGGPAKNIQYF
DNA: TGTGCCAGCTCATCAACAGGGGGCCCGGCCAAAAACATTCAGTACTTC

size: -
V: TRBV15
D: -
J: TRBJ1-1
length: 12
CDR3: CATSRGESEAFF
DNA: TGTGCCACCAGCAGAGGGGAGAGTGAAGCTTTCTTT

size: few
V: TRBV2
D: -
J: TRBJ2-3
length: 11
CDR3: CASRSTDTQYF
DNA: TGTGCCAGCAGATCGACAGATACGCAGTATTTT

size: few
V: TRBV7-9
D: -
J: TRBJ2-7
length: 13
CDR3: CASSLGAHGEQYF
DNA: TGTGCCAGCAGCTTAGGCGCCCACGGCGAGCAGTACTTC

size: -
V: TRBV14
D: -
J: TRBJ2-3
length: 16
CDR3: CASSQVNWRSTDTQYF
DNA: TGTGCCAGCAGCCAAGTAAACTGGAGATCCACAGATACGCAGTATTTT

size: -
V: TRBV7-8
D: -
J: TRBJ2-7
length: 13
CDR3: CASSIRGGYEQYF
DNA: TGTGCCAGCAGCATCCGGGGAGGCTACGAGCAGTACTTC

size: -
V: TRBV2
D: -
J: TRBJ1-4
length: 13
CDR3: CATQGSTNEKLFF
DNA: TGTGCCACCCAGGGGTCAACTAATGAAAAACTGTTTTTT